The sequence of this T cell receptor beta chain was determined in a study of shared clonotypes between healthy human individuals. Study results and limitations: Researchers sampled blood only, noting tissue repertoires likely differ.

The data were produced by immunoSEQ multiplex PCR, yet TCRdb's version contains in-frame clones alone and is incomplete. The sample gives over a million clones, roughly 96% of which show up once; roughly 1.1% is in the top ten. V lost 1 base to trimming and J lost 3 bases, with 6 bases between them. The CDR3 is 14 residues long. Germline CDR1 and CDR2: SGHAT and FQNNGV. As regards this clone: What it binds is unknown.

This clonotype was sampled from a man younger than 45 in good health. The chain employs TRBV11-2 and TRBJ1-4; D ambiguous. Source material: naive CD4+ T cells sorted from blood. Stated subset: CD45RA+ positively selected. The DNA of the CDR3 is TGTGCCAGCAGCTTAGCAGGTTCTAATGAAAAACTGTTTTTT. Its protein is CASSLAGSNEKLFF.